The entry below describes one T cell receptor beta chain. Source study methods: Amplification from reference gene primers served as the basis for estimated nucleated cell counts. Measured with immunoSEQ multiplex PCR; TCRdb has only the in-frame clones, and not every one. From that table come the V and J calls and clone size; the DNA was used to work out D and trimming. The repertoire holds 180,000 or so clones, with 80% to 90% as singletons. The entry originates in a study of blood T cell repertoires in COVID-19. Source material: peripheral blood. The receptor's source is a woman in her seventies with COVID-19, enrolled during active disease.

Written as DNA, the CDR3 is TGTGCCAGCAGTTTAGGGCAGCGGGGGTTCACTGAAGCTTTCTTT. Protein sequence: CASSLGQRGFTEAFF. V gene TRBV28 combines with J gene TRBJ1-1; weak D call: TRBD1 (5 bases). Germline V gene lookup returns CDR1 MDHEN and CDR2 SYDVKM. V lost 2 bases and J lost 4, with 14 bases in between. This CDR3 spans 15 amino acids.